The 24 T cell receptor beta chains below come from one sample, sequenced in a study of blood T cell repertoires in COVID-19. Data came from immunoSEQ multiplex PCR; TCRdb stores just in-frame clones and leaves some out. The data show under 150,000 clones, about four fifths seen once. Sequencing input: peripheral blood. These receptors originate from a human donor in a cohort sampled during active COVID-19.

The chain joins TRBV12-3 or TRBV12-4 to TRBJ1-5; D call uncertain. Trimming stripped 3 bases from V and 5 bases from J, with 5 bases between. CDR3 length: 12 residues. The CDR3 coding sequence is TGTGCCAGCAGTTTCCTTTATCAGCCCCAGCATTTT. Amino acids: CASSFLYQPQHF.

This chain joins TRBV5-1 and TRBJ1-4; perhaps TRBD1 as D (6 bases). The germline V and J ends were trimmed by 0 bases and 5 bases, with 8 bases remaining between them. CDR3 length: 14 amino acids. Germline lookup yields CDR1 SGHRS and CDR2 YFSETQ. This CDR3 is CASSLGGQNEKLFF. CDR3 coding DNA: TGCGCCAGCAGCTTGGGCGGACAGAATGAAAAACTGTTTTTT. Based on the CDR3 plus reference TRBV5-1 and TRBJ1-4, the full variable domain is KAGVTQTPRYLIKTRGQQVTLSCSPISGHRSVSWYQQTPGQGLQFLFEYFSETQRNKGNFPGRFSGRQFSNSRSEMNVSTLELGDSALYLCASSLGGQNEKLFFGSGTQLSVL.

V and J are TRBV4-3 and TRBJ2-2; TRBD2 is a possible D gene (6 bases). Trimming removed 4 bases from V and 1 base from J, with 13 bases in between. This CDR3 has 16 residues. Germline V lookup: CDR1 LGHNA, CDR2 YSLEER. CDR3 sequence: CASSLEAGGNTGELFF. CDR3 coding DNA: TGCGCCAGCAGCCTAGAAGCCGGGGGGAACACCGGGGAGCTGTTTTTT.

CDR3 residues: CASSLATTDEKLFF. The CDR3 nucleotides read TGTGCCAGCAGCTTAGCGACGACTGATGAAAAACTGTTTTTT. This chain uses TRBV7-9 with TRBJ1-4; D unclear. The CDR3 has 14 amino acids. Germline V CDR1 and CDR2: SEHNR, FQNEAQ (reference sequence). V lost 0 bases, J lost 6 bases, and 8 bases lay in between.

This clone was counted a single time. The chain uses TRBV6-1 and TRBJ2-3, with 8 bases that match TRBD2. The trim removed 2 bases at V and 1 base at J, leaving 5 bases unmatched. Germline V lookup: CDR1 MNHNS, CDR2 SASEGT. The CDR3 length is 16 residues. The CDR3 DNA reads TGTGCCAGCAGTGAACCAGCGGGAGCCGGCACAGATACGCAGTATTTT. Amino acid sequence: CASSEPAGAGTDTQYF.

This clone was picked up a small number of times. The chain is built from TRBV6-6 and TRBJ2-1; 8 bases agree with TRBD2. The CDR3 consists of 15 residues. The V gene end was trimmed by 6 bases and the J gene end by 7 bases; junction bases not matched to a gene: 11. Germline V gene lookup returns CDR1 MNHNY and CDR2 SVGAGI (reference sequence). This chain's CDR3 is CASSSRGSGVNEQFF. CDR3 nucleotides: TGTGCCAGCAGCTCCCGGGGTAGCGGGGTTAATGAGCAGTTCTTC.

This chain links TRBV6-2 or TRBV6-3 with TRBJ2-1; D is perhaps TRBD1 (5 bases). Trimming cost V 5 bases and J 10 bases, with 15 bases left between them. The V gene's germline CDR1 is MNHEY and CDR2 SVGEGT. The CDR3 length is 13 residues. CDR3 residues: CASSPNWGKEQFF. CDR3 nucleotides: TGTGCCAGCAGTCCAAACTGGGGCAAGGAGCAGTTCTTC.

The CDR3 bases are TGTGCCAGTAGTCCTCGACAGGGGTCGGGCAATCAGCCCCAGCATTTT. Translating gives CASSPRQGSGNQPQHF. V usage is TRBV19 and J usage is TRBJ1-5, with 8 bases fitting TRBD1. The germline CDR1 and CDR2 sequences are LNHDA and SQIVND (reference sequence). The CDR3 sequence is 16 residues long. The V gene end was trimmed by 5 bases and the J gene end by 2 bases; junction bases not matched to a gene: 8.

The chain joins TRBV7-2 to TRBJ2-3; TRBD1 matches at 7 bases. With 4 bases clipped from V and 0 bases from J, the junction kept 4 bases outside the gene matches. Germline values: CDR1 SGHTA, CDR2 FQGNSA. This CDR3 comprises 15 residues. CDR3 sequence (DNA): TGTGCCAGCAGCTCGACAGGGACCAGCACAGATACGCAGTATTTT. It encodes CASSSTGTSTDTQYF.

CDR3 nucleotides: TGTGCCAGTAGTTCCCCGGGTAGCGGGGGCCTCGGGGGGCGTGAGCAGTTCTTC. It yields the protein CASSSPGSGGLGGREQFF. The V call is TRBV19, the J call TRBJ2-1; 9 bases fit TRBD2. The germline V gene encodes CDR1 LNHDA and CDR2 SQIVND (reference sequence). This CDR3 comprises 18 residues. With 5 bases clipped from V and 9 bases from J, the junction kept 20 bases outside the gene matches.

Regarding this clone: The same CDR3 also results from other DNA sequences found in this sample. J is TRBJ2-1 and V is TRBV7-6, with TRBD1 matching over 10 bases. The ends lost 3 bases at V and 1 base at J; junction bases unmatched: 3. Germline CDR1 and CDR2: SGHVS and FNYEAQ. CDR3 length: 16 residues. CDR3 nucleotides: TGTGCCAGCAGCTTGGGGGGACAGGGGTCCTACAATGAGCAGTTCTTC. Its protein is CASSLGGQGSYNEQFF.

This rearrangement joins TRBV19 to TRBJ1-4, with TRBD1 matching 10 bases. V was clipped by 3 bases and J by 2 bases; unmatched bases: 3. Germline-derived CDR1 and CDR2 are LNHDA and SQIVND (reference sequence). CDR3 length: 16 amino acids. CDR3 bases: TGTGCCAGTAGTATTCCGACAGGGGGCACTAATGAAAAACTGTTTTTT. Translating gives CASSIPTGGTNEKLFF.

The rearrangement links TRBV5-4 to TRBJ1-5; 8 bases agree with TRBD1. The CDR3 runs to 14 residues. The ends lost 3 bases at V and 2 bases at J; junction bases unmatched: 1. Germline assignment: CDR1 SGHNT and CDR2 YYREEE (reference sequence). This CDR3 is CASSSTGGNQPQHF. CDR3 DNA: TGTGCCAGCAGCTCGACAGGGGGCAATCAGCCCCAGCATTTT.

The chain couples TRBV7-6 to TRBJ1-2; 10 nucleotides match TRBD1. Germline V gene sequence: CDR1 SGHVS, CDR2 FNYEAQ. Losses at the gene ends were 5 bases for V and 5 bases for J; bases not matched to a gene: 8. There are 15 residues in the CDR3. The chain's CDR3 is CASSPGTGDGYGYTF. CDR3 nucleotides: TGTGCCAGCAGCCCCGGGACAGGGGATGGTTATGGCTACACCTTC.

The rearrangement joins TRBV6-5 to TRBJ2-1; 10 bases map to TRBD2. CDR3 length: 15 residues. CDR1 is MNHEY, CDR2 SVGAGI, per germline. V lost 5 bases to trimming and J lost 3 bases; unmatched junction nucleotides: 4. The chain's CDR3 is CASSPSGGGYNEQFF. In DNA form, the CDR3 reads TGTGCCAGCAGTCCTAGCGGGGGAGGCTACAATGAGCAGTTCTTC.

This chain joins TRBV7-8 and TRBJ1-2; tentative D call: TRBD1 (5 bases). The germline V and J ends were trimmed by 2 bases and 0 bases, with 10 bases remaining between them. Per the germline V gene, CDR1 is SGHVS and CDR2 is FQNEAQ. This CDR3 contains 15 residues. The chain's CDR3 is CASSLLRQSNYGYTF. CDR3 DNA sequence: TGTGCCAGCAGCTTACTGAGACAGTCTAACTATGGCTACACCTTC.

The table lists this clone with a count of one. The chain is built from TRBV29-1 and TRBJ1-2; D unclear. This CDR3 is built from 14 residues. Trimming took 7 bases from V and 3 from J, leaving 18 bases between them. The germline V gene encodes CDR1 SQVTM and CDR2 ANQGSEA. Written as DNA, the CDR3 is TGCAGCGCTGGGCCTCCCGGGAGGGACTATGGCTACACCTTC. The encoded protein is CSAGPPGRDYGYTF.

This clone was observed a few times. The chain links TRBV7-8 to TRBJ2-1, with 9 nucleotides matching TRBD2. The CDR3 is 17 residues long. The germline V gene has CDR1 SGHVS and CDR2 FQNEAQ. The ends lost 2 bases at V and 8 bases at J; junction bases unmatched: 13. The CDR3 sequence is CASSLRASGAYGDEQFF. CDR3 nucleotide sequence: TGTGCCAGCAGCTTAAGGGCTAGCGGGGCCTATGGGGATGAGCAGTTCTTC.

The genes are TRBV29-1 and TRBJ2-7; TRBD2 is a possible D gene (5 bases). The V gene lost 6 bases and the J gene lost 5 bases, with 14 bases spanning the gap. CDR1 and CDR2 from the germline V gene are SQVTM and ANQGSEA. There are 12 residues in the CDR3. For the CDR3, the DNA is TGCAGCGTCCTTCGGGGTTCCCACGAGCAGTACTTC. It is translated as CSVLRGSHEQYF.

This clone is a singleton in its sample. The chain recombines TRBV11-3 with TRBJ2-3; 9 positions match TRBD2. Trimming took 0 bases from V and 2 from J; bases not matched to a gene: 6. The CDR3 runs to 17 residues. The germline CDR1 and CDR2 sequences are SGHNT and YENEEA. This chain's CDR3 is CASSLDLKRGVTDTQYF. As DNA, the CDR3 is TGTGCCAGCAGCTTAGATCTCAAGCGGGGGGTCACAGATACGCAGTATTTT.

The V call is TRBV4-3, the J call TRBJ2-2, with 10 bases aligning to TRBD2. The trim removed 0 bases at V and 4 bases at J, leaving 8 bases unmatched. The CDR3 runs to 18 residues. The germline V gene has CDR1 LGHNA and CDR2 YSLEER. The CDR3 coding sequence is TGCGCCAGCAGCCAAGACCCAGCGGGGGGGCTTCGCACCGGGGAGCTGTTTTTT. This sequence encodes CASSQDPAGGLRTGELFF.

This rearrangement joins TRBV6-5 to TRBJ1-1, with a possible D match to TRBD1 (6 bases). The V and J ends lost 6 bases and 3 bases respectively, with 14 bases between them. Germline V gene lookup returns CDR1 MNHEY and CDR2 SVGAGI. This CDR3 spans 14 amino acids. CDR3 region: CASSLRGWDTEAFF. The CDR3 DNA sequence: TGTGCCAGCAGCCTCAGGGGTTGGGACACTGAAGCTTTCTTT.

The chain combines TRBV21-1 with TRBJ1-1; TRBD1 is the table's D call, not checked against the DNA. TRBV21-1 is annotated as a pseudogene. The CDR3 extends over 13 amino acids. The CDR3 nucleotides are TGTGCCAGCAGCGGACTCAGGGGCCCTGAAGCTTTCTTT. Encoded protein: CASSGLRGPEAFF.

The gene calls are TRBV7-2 and TRBJ2-1; TRBD2 matches 8 bases. The CDR3 has 16 residues. Trimming cost V 3 bases and J 3 bases; bases outside gene matches: 7. Germline lookup yields CDR1 SGHTA and CDR2 FQGNSA. The CDR3 bases are TGTGCCAGCAGCTTGTCTGGCGGGGGGATCTACAATGAGCAGTTCTTC. Encoded protein: CASSLSGGGIYNEQFF.